Below, one T cell receptor (beta chain) is given with its context. The data belong to a study of blood T cell repertoires in COVID-19. Profiled with immunoSEQ multiplex PCR; TCRdb holds only in-frame clones, not every one. The profile covers around 220,000 clones, with around 88% appearing a single time and around 1.5% taken by the ten largest. This CDR3 has 15 residues. The trim removed 5 bases at V and 5 bases at J, leaving 9 bases unmatched. Germline values: CDR1 LNHDA, CDR2 SQIVND (reference sequence). The chain couples TRBV19 to TRBJ2-7, with 10 bases aligning to TRBD2. This receptor was identified in a man aged 18 to 30 with active or convalescent COVID-19. The sample taken for sequencing was peripheral blood. The CDR3 sequence is CASSPEGTSEDEQYF. The CDR3, as DNA: TGTGCCAGTAGTCCAGAGGGGACTAGCGAAGACGAGCAGTACTTC.